The 32 T cell receptor beta chains given below trace back to one sample, sequenced in a study of cytomegalovirus exposure and HLA in healthy donors. Amplification used 60 Vbeta primers and 13 Jbeta primers. Profiling relied on immunoSEQ multiplex PCR, and the TCRdb table lists in-frame clones only, not all of them. The table includes some 120,000 clones, roughly 80% detected once. Source material: PBMCs. These receptor sequences come from a middle-aged man in good health and CMV-seronegative.

The gene calls are TRBV7-3 and TRBJ2-5; tentative D call: TRBD1 (6 bases). V was cut by 3 bases and J by 6 bases, with 11 bases left in between. The germline V gene encodes CDR1 SGHTA and CDR2 FQGTGA. CDR3 size: 13 residues. CDR3 amino acids: CASSFQGSQTQYF. CDR3 in DNA: TGTGCCAGCAGCTTCCAGGGGAGCCAGACCCAGTACTTC.

The J gene is TRBJ2-1, the V gene TRBV14; TRBD1 matches at 7 bases. The CDR3 is 12 amino acids. J lost 8 bases, V lost 4 bases, and 2 bases had no gene match. Germline V gives CDR1 SGHDN, CDR2 FVKESK. The CDR3 sequence: CASSRQGYEQFF. DNA for the CDR3: TGTGCCAGCAGCCGACAGGGTTATGAGCAGTTCTTC.

The chain combines TRBV5-1 with TRBJ2-1; 9 bases match TRBD1. The trim removed 4 bases at V and 9 bases at J, leaving 14 bases unmatched. This CDR3 contains 16 residues. The germline CDR1 and CDR2 sequences are SGHRS and YFSETQ. For the CDR3, the DNA is TGCGCCAGCAGCACCCTATCGGGACAGGGCTGGAGTGAGCAGTTCTTC. It specifies CASSTLSGQGWSEQFF. The full variable domain, its missing parts supplied by reference TRBV5-1 and TRBJ2-1, is KAGVTQTPRYLIKTRGQQVTLSCSPISGHRSVSWYQQTPGQGLQFLFEYFSETQRNKGNFPGRFSGRQFSNSRSEMNVSTLELGDSALYLCASSTLSGQGWSEQFFGPGTRLTVL.

V is TRBV5-1 and J is TRBJ1-6, with D perhaps TRBD1 (5 bases). CDR1 and CDR2 from the germline V gene are SGHRS and YFSETQ. V dropped 0 bases and J dropped 6 bases, with 10 bases sitting between them. The CDR3 has 15 residues. The CDR3 is CASSLDRTINSPLHF. The CDR3 DNA follows: TGCGCCAGCAGCTTGGACAGGACAATTAATTCACCCCTCCACTTT.

This chain connects TRBV5-4 to TRBJ1-1; D is possibly TRBD1 (5 bases). The ends were cut back, 5 bases at V and 1 base at J, with 6 bases in the middle. CDR1 and CDR2 from the germline V gene are SGHNT and YYREEE (reference sequence). The CDR3 is 12 amino acids. The CDR3 DNA reads as TGTGCCAGCAGGACAGAGAACACTGAAGCTTTCTTT. Translation: CASRTENTEAFF.

The chain links TRBV30 to TRBJ1-4; 7 nucleotides agree with TRBD1. The junction had 15 bases not matched to a gene; V was cut back by 4 bases and J by 7 bases. Germline assignment: CDR1 GTSNPN and CDR2 SVGIG (reference sequence). CDR3 size: 16 residues. The DNA for the CDR3 is TGTGCCTGGACACCCGGGCGGACCGGGACAGTTGAAAAACTGTTTTTT. Protein: CAWTPGRTGTVEKLFF.

V is TRBV5-4 and J is TRBJ1-2; D possibly corresponds to TRBD1 (5 bases). Germline V gene data show CDR1 as SGHNT and CDR2 as YYREEE (reference sequence). The CDR3 is made up of 15 amino acids. The ends were cut back, 7 bases at V and 4 bases at J, with 20 bases in the middle. CDR3 in DNA: TGTGCCAGCGGACCCCGGTGGGGGGAGATCTATGGCTACACCTTC. It is translated as CASGPRWGEIYGYTF.

The V and J genes are TRBV6-1 and TRBJ1-6; D not certain. Germline lookup yields CDR1 MNHNS and CDR2 SASEGT. The CDR3 has 15 residues. V lost 3 bases and J lost 9, with 15 bases in between. The CDR3 loop reads CASSEMTGGRSPLHF. CDR3 bases: TGTGCCAGCAGTGAGATGACCGGCGGGCGTTCACCCCTCCACTTT.

The CDR3 DNA follows: TGTGCCAGCAGCCAAAGACAGGTTTACACTGAAGCTTTCTTT. The encoded protein is CASSQRQVYTEAFF. V and J are TRBV5-4 and TRBJ1-1; a possible D gene is TRBD1 (6 bases). The V end lost 4 bases, the J end lost 3 bases, and 13 bases lay between the germline ends. Germline-derived CDR1 and CDR2 are SGHNT and YYREEE (reference sequence). The CDR3 totals 14 residues. The variable domain in full, completed from reference TRBV5-4 and TRBJ1-1, reads ETGVTQSPTHLIKTRGQQVTLRCSSQSGHNTVSWYQQALGQGPQFIFQYYREEENGRGNFPPRFSGLQFPNYSSELNVNALELDDSALYLCASSQRQVYTEAFFGQGTRLTVV.

This chain links TRBV5-1 with TRBJ1-1; D call uncertain. V was pared by 0 bases and J by 2 bases, with 8 bases between. Germline V CDR1 and CDR2: SGHRS, YFSETQ. CDR3 length: 14 residues. Here the CDR3 reads CASSLAQINTEAFF. In nucleotides, the CDR3 is TGCGCCAGCAGCTTGGCCCAAATCAACACTGAAGCTTTCTTT.

In this sample, this clone turned up once. The chain recombines TRBV19 with TRBJ2-1; 9 nucleotides match TRBD1. Germline values: CDR1 LNHDA, CDR2 SQIVND (reference sequence). CDR3 length: 15 residues. The junction had 7 bases not matched to a gene; V was cut back by 6 bases and J by 4 bases. CDR3 region: CASSPGQGRYNEQFF. The CDR3 region has the DNA TGTGCCAGTAGCCCGGGACAGGGAAGGTACAATGAGCAGTTCTTC.

The rearrangement joins TRBV7-2 to TRBJ2-2, with 8 nucleotides matching TRBD1. Germline-derived CDR1 and CDR2 are SGHTA and FQGNSA. Losses at the gene ends were 6 bases for V and 5 bases for J; bases not matched to a gene: 5. The CDR3 covers 14 residues. CDR3 sequence (DNA): TGTGCCAGCAGTATGGACAGGGTTACCGGGGAGCTGTTTTTT. Its protein product is CASSMDRVTGELFF.

The chain carries TRBV28 and TRBJ1-5; TRBD1 is a possible D gene (6 bases). Germline CDR1 MDHEN, CDR2 SYDVKM. V shed 5 bases and J shed 4 bases, with 18 bases lying between them. The CDR3 contains 16 residues. The CDR3 loop reads CASSPNQGWGNQPQHF. The DNA for the CDR3 is TGTGCCAGCAGTCCGAACCAGGGGTGGGGAAATCAGCCCCAGCATTTT.

The chain combines TRBV11-1 with TRBJ2-7; D gene ambiguous. CDR1 is SGHAT, CDR2 FQDESV, per germline (reference sequence). This CDR3 comprises 13 residues. The V end was cut by 5 bases, the J end by 0 bases, with 8 bases between. CDR3 protein: CASSPVSSYEQYF. The CDR3 DNA sequence: TGTGCCAGCAGCCCCGTTAGCTCCTACGAGCAGTACTTC. Combining the CDR3 with reference TRBV11-1 and TRBJ2-7 gives the whole variable domain EAEVAQSPRYKITEKSQAVAFWCDPISGHATLYWYRQILGQGPELLVQFQDESVVDDSQLPKDRFSAERLKGVDSTLKIQPAELGDSAMYLCASSPVSSYEQYFGPGTRLTVT.

This chain uses TRBV19 with TRBJ1-1; D gene ambiguous. The germline CDR1 and CDR2 sequences are LNHDA and SQIVND (reference sequence). The CDR3 runs to 14 residues. V lost 5 bases to trimming and J lost 2 bases, with 12 bases between them. In DNA form, the CDR3 reads TGTGCCAGTAGTTACGGCGGGGTTAACACTGAAGCTTTCTTT. Its translation: CASSYGGVNTEAFF.

This chain joins TRBV6-1 and TRBJ1-2; D uncertain. The V end lost 3 bases, the J end lost 4 bases, and 9 bases lay between the germline ends. This CDR3 comprises 13 residues. CDR1 is MNHNS and CDR2 is SASEGT in the germline V gene. The CDR3 DNA follows: TGTGCCAGCAGTGACGCGGGAATCTATGGCTACACCTTC. It yields the protein CASSDAGIYGYTF.

The CDR3: CASSLAAGQAAEAFF. The CDR3 coding sequence is TGTGCCAGCAGCTTGGCCGCGGGACAGGCGGCTGAAGCTTTCTTT. The chain employs TRBV7-9 and TRBJ1-1; 8 bases fit TRBD1. The CDR3 contains 15 residues. With 3 bases clipped from V and 6 bases from J, the junction kept 9 bases outside the gene matches. Germline V lookup: CDR1 SEHNR, CDR2 FQNEAQ (reference sequence).

This chain uses TRBV27 with TRBJ2-7; TRBD2 matches 11 bases. CDR1 MNHEY and CDR2 SMNVEV come from the germline V gene (reference sequence). The CDR3 is made up of 14 amino acids. The V segment lost 6 bases and the J segment 6 bases; nucleotides outside the gene matches: 7. CDR3 sequence reads: CASRVVAGGVEQYF. CDR3 in DNA: TGTGCCAGCAGGGTAGTAGCGGGAGGGGTCGAGCAGTACTTC.

This clone appeared once. This chain joins TRBV6-5 and TRBJ1-2, with D maybe TRBD1 (6 bases). This CDR3 comprises 13 residues. V gave up 5 bases and J gave up 4 bases, with 11 bases separating them. From germline, CDR1 is MNHEY and CDR2 SVGAGI. Here the CDR3 reads CASSPGHLYGYTF. The CDR3 region has the DNA TGTGCCAGCAGTCCGGGACATCTCTATGGCTACACCTTC.

The V gene is TRBV7-9, the J gene TRBJ1-6; D is undetermined. Trimming shortened V by 8 bases and J by 5 bases, and 13 bases separated the two germline ends. The germline CDR1 and CDR2 sequences are SEHNR and FQNEAQ (reference sequence). The CDR3 runs to 14 residues. The CDR3 here is CASAPGPDNSPLHF. The DNA for the CDR3 is TGTGCCAGCGCCCCGGGTCCAGATAATTCACCCCTCCACTTT.

The rearrangement joins TRBV2 to TRBJ1-1; the match to TRBD1 covers 7 bases. CDR1 and CDR2 (germline): SNHLY, FYNNEI. V shed 6 bases, J shed 0 bases, and the junction held 7 bases outside the gene matches. There are 15 residues in the CDR3. The CDR3 loop reads CASSANRGLNTEAFF. Here the CDR3 DNA reads TGTGCCAGCAGCGCTAACAGGGGTCTGAACACTGAAGCTTTCTTT.

This rearrangement joins TRBV4-2 to TRBJ1-1; D might be TRBD1 (6 bases). Germline values: CDR1 LGHNA, CDR2 YNFKEQ. Trimming shortened V by 4 bases and J by 6 bases, and 12 bases separated the two germline ends. CDR3 size: 13 residues. CDR3 DNA sequence: TGTGCCAGCAGCCTCCCGGACAGACCTGAAGCTTTCTTT. Amino acids: CASSLPDRPEAFF.

This chain uses TRBV2 with TRBJ2-2; D is possibly TRBD1 (6 bases). V was shortened by 6 bases and J by 3 bases, with 11 bases between the two germline ends. Germline CDR1 SNHLY, CDR2 FYNNEI. The CDR3 runs to 14 residues. The CDR3 reads CASSTGTHTGELFF. For the CDR3, the DNA is TGTGCCAGCAGCACCGGGACACACACCGGGGAGCTGTTTTTT.

The table lists this clone with a count of one. This chain links TRBV2 with TRBJ2-2; TRBD1 aligns across 9 bases. Trimming cost V 7 bases and J 6 bases; bases outside gene matches: 9. Per germline, CDR1 SNHLY and CDR2 FYNNEI. The CDR3 totals 15 residues. In DNA form, the CDR3 reads TGTGCCAGCACCTCCACAGGGGGCGCGTCCGGGGAGCTGTTTTTT. Its translation: CASTSTGGASGELFF.

This clone was seen more than once but under ten times. The chain joins TRBV6-1 to TRBJ2-3; TRBD2 matches 9 bases. This CDR3 has 15 amino acids. Losses at the gene ends were 6 bases for V and 1 base for J; bases not matched to a gene: 5. The germline V gene encodes CDR1 MNHNS and CDR2 SASEGT. CDR3 residues: CASRASGEGTDTQYF. CDR3 bases: TGTGCCAGCAGAGCTAGCGGGGAGGGCACAGATACGCAGTATTTT.

This sequence joins TRBV2 and TRBJ1-6; no reliable D call. V was cut by 6 bases and J by 0 bases, with 12 bases left in between. CDR3 size: 16 residues. CDR1 and CDR2 (germline): SNHLY, FYNNEI. Here the CDR3 DNA reads TGTGCCAGCAGCGCCGCGAAGAGCTCCTATAATTCACCCCTCCACTTT. It translates to CASSAAKSSYNSPLHF.

The rearrangement links TRBV25-1 to TRBJ1-4, with TRBD1 identical over 7 bases. Germline CDR1 and CDR2: MGHDK and SYGVNS. V lost 10 bases, J lost 4 bases, and 6 bases stayed unmatched. CDR3 length: 13 residues. The CDR3 coding sequence is TGTGCCACTTCGGGACAGCTTAATGAAAAACTGTTTTTT. As protein: CATSGQLNEKLFF.

As DNA, the CDR3 is TGTGCCAGCAGTTTACGGACTACTGCCGGGTTGACCCAGTACTTC. Amino acids: CASSLRTTAGLTQYF. The gene calls are TRBV28 and TRBJ2-5; the D gene is possibly TRBD2 (6 bases). CDR1 is MDHEN, CDR2 SYDVKM, per germline. CDR3 size: 15 residues. Trimming left V 2 bases short and J 7 bases short, with 17 bases between. Full variable domain (remainder filled in from reference TRBV28 and TRBJ2-5): DVKVTQSSRYLVKRTGEKVFLECVQDMDHENMFWYRQDPGLGLRLIYFSYDVKMKEKGDIPEGYSVSREKKERFSLILESASTNQTSMYLCASSLRTTAGLTQYFGPGTRLLVL.

The V call is TRBV5-1, the J call TRBJ1-1; D perhaps matches TRBD1 (6 bases). With 2 bases removed from V and 2 bases from J, the gap between germline ends came to 13 bases. The CDR3 sequence is 15 residues long. CDR1 is SGHRS and CDR2 is YFSETQ in the germline V gene. CDR3 DNA: TGCGCCAGCAGCTTCCCAGGGGTCTTAAACACTGAAGCTTTCTTT. Translation: CASSFPGVLNTEAFF.

The V gene is TRBV6-6, the J gene TRBJ1-4, with TRBD1 as a possible D gene (5 bases). The CDR3 has 14 residues. Germline CDR1 MNHNY, CDR2 SVGAGI (reference sequence). V was cut by 7 bases and J by 8 bases, with 17 bases left in between. CDR3 region: CASTAGGGYEKLFF. CDR3 coding DNA: TGTGCCAGCACCGCGGGGGGAGGCTACGAAAAACTGTTTTTT.

V is TRBV30 and J is TRBJ2-5, with D unresolved. There are 14 residues in the CDR3. V lost 2 bases and J 0 bases, leaving 10 bases between the germline ends. In germline, CDR1 is GTSNPN, CDR2 SVGIG (reference sequence). The CDR3 nucleotides read TGTGCCTGGAGTCCCGTGGCAGACCAAGAGACCCAGTACTTC. This encodes CAWSPVADQETQYF.

The V and J genes are TRBV2 and TRBJ2-1; the D is unclear. Germline V CDR1 and CDR2: SNHLY, FYNNEI. The CDR3 has 11 residues. Trimming pared 2 bases from V and 9 bases from J, leaving 5 bases between. This chain's CDR3 is CASSENLEQFF. In DNA, the CDR3 is TGTGCCAGCAGTGAAAATCTTGAGCAGTTCTTC.